Listed here are 26 T cell receptor beta chains from one sample, sequenced in a study of T cell responses to AZD1222 COVID-19 vaccine. The assay was immunoSEQ multiplex PCR, and TCRdb's table has in-frame clones only and misses some. The sample contains some 150,000 clones, about 91% of which appear only once. The sample was peripheral blood, taken on day 0 of AZD1222 vaccination. The receptor set was obtained from an adult in good health.

This sequence joins TRBV12-3 or TRBV12-4 and TRBJ1-3; D uncertain. V lost 5 bases and J 9 bases, leaving 8 bases between the germline ends. CDR3 size: 11 residues. The CDR3 is CASSHGGTIYF. CDR3 nucleotides: TGTGCCAGCAGTCACGGCGGCACCATATATTTT.

The chain employs TRBV27 and TRBJ1-5; D is unclear. With 3 bases removed from V and 4 bases from J, the gap between germline ends came to 4 bases. Looked up from germline, CDR1 is MNHEY and CDR2 is SMNVEV (reference sequence). This CDR3 spans 12 amino acids. The CDR3, as DNA: TGTGCCAGCAGTTTTGAGAATCAGCCCCAGCATTTT. Residues: CASSFENQPQHF.

This chain links TRBV11-3 with TRBJ2-1, with TRBD2 identical over 13 bases. CDR3 length equals 18 residues. After removal of 5 bases from V and 1 base from J, the junction contained 8 bases not matched to a gene. CDR1 and CDR2 (germline): SGHNT, YENEEA. The chain's CDR3 is CASSLRGLAGPSYNEQFF. The CDR3, as DNA: TGTGCCAGCAGCCTCCGGGGACTAGCGGGGCCTTCCTACAATGAGCAGTTCTTC.

The rearrangement links TRBV6-6 to TRBJ2-6; 7 nucleotides align to TRBD1. V shed 5 bases and J 2 bases; nucleotides not matched to a gene: 18. Germline CDR1 and CDR2: MNHNY and SVGAGI (reference sequence). CDR3 length equals 20 residues. The CDR3 DNA sequence: TGTGCCAGCAGTCCGGCCGACAAACAGGGGAAAGGGCCTGGGGCCAACGTCCTGACTTTC. It yields the protein CASSPADKQGKGPGANVLTF.

This chain joins TRBV4-2 and TRBJ1-1; the D gene is possibly TRBD1 (5 bases). The germline CDR1 and CDR2 sequences are LGHNA and YNFKEQ. V was clipped by 4 bases and J by 6 bases, with 12 bases between them. The CDR3 covers 13 residues. CDR3 DNA sequence: TGTGCCAGCAGCCTGGCCGGGGCCTCTGAAGCTTTCTTT. This translates into CASSLAGASEAFF.

The genes are TRBV28 and TRBJ1-4, with 8 bases aligning to TRBD1. Germline V CDR1 and CDR2: MDHEN, SYDVKM. The CDR3 consists of 16 residues. V trimming: 8 bases; J trimming: 2 bases; junction bases outside the gene matches: 10. CDR3 protein: CASLAGTGSTNEKLFF. The CDR3 DNA follows: TGTGCCAGCCTGGCCGGGACAGGATCCACTAATGAAAAACTGTTTTTT.

This chain uses TRBV10-3 with TRBJ1-5, with D possibly being TRBD1 (5 bases). V lost 3 bases and J 2 bases, leaving 8 bases between the germline ends. The CDR3 extends over 14 amino acids. Germline CDR1 reads ENHRY; CDR2 reads SYGVKD. This CDR3 reads CAISDGDGNQPQHF. For the CDR3, the DNA is TGTGCCATCAGTGACGGGGACGGCAATCAGCCCCAGCATTTT.

This sequence joins TRBV9 and TRBJ2-2; 13 nucleotides agree with TRBD2. From germline, CDR1 is SGDLS and CDR2 YYNGEE. This CDR3 has 18 residues. The V and J ends lost 0 bases and 5 bases, in that order; junction bases with no gene match: 7. DNA for the CDR3: TGTGCCAGCAGCGTAGCACTAGCGGGAGGGCCGGGAACCGGGGAGCTGTTTTTT. Translation: CASSVALAGGPGTGELFF.

This sequence joins TRBV7-9 and TRBJ2-7, with a weak D call TRBD2 (6 bases). Looked up from germline, CDR1 is SEHNR and CDR2 is FQNEAQ (reference sequence). The CDR3 sequence is 13 residues long. V was cut by 4 bases and J by 4 bases, with 11 bases left in between. CDR3 sequence: CASSWGLNYEQYF. Written as DNA, the CDR3 is TGTGCCAGCAGCTGGGGACTCAATTACGAGCAGTACTTC.

The genes are TRBV9 and TRBJ2-7, with 13 bases identical to TRBD2. This CDR3 spans 14 amino acids. V lost 4 bases and J lost 3; bases outside the gene matches: 1. The germline CDR1 and CDR2 sequences are SGDLS and YYNGEE. The CDR3 here is CASSRTSGSYEQYF. CDR3 DNA: TGTGCCAGCAGCCGGACTAGCGGGAGCTACGAGCAGTACTTC.

This clone was seen only once. The V gene is TRBV6-5, the J gene TRBJ1-4, with unresolved D. Germline CDR1 and CDR2: MNHEY and SVGAGI. The CDR3 is 14 residues long. V was shortened by 0 bases and J by 3 bases, with 5 bases between the two germline ends. The CDR3 spells CASSYSGPNEKLFF. The CDR3 DNA follows: TGTGCCAGCAGTTACTCAGGCCCTAATGAAAAACTGTTTTTT.

The chain couples TRBV6-6 to TRBJ2-7, with D hard to call. Germline CDR1 is MNHNY and CDR2 is SVGAGI (reference sequence). The ends were cut back, 5 bases at V and 7 bases at J, with 15 bases in the middle. The CDR3 has 13 amino acids. The CDR3 sequence: CASSRKGLGEQYF. The CDR3 DNA reads as TGTGCCAGCAGTCGTAAGGGTTTGGGGGAGCAGTACTTC.

This sequence joins TRBV5-1 and TRBJ2-1, with unresolved D. The germline V gene encodes CDR1 SGHRS and CDR2 YFSETQ. V was pared by 5 bases and J by 4 bases, with 7 bases between. CDR3 length equals 12 residues. In DNA form, the CDR3 reads TGCGCCAGCAGTAATAAGTACAATGAGCAGTTCTTC. Translated: CASSNKYNEQFF.

The genes are TRBV21-1 and TRBJ2-7. TRBV21-1 is marked as a pseudogene. The CDR3 loop spans 14 amino acids. The CDR3 DNA reads TGTGCCAGCAGCCCACCCGGGACCACCTACGAGCAGTACTTC. It encodes CASSPPGTTYEQYF.

The chain employs TRBV4-3 and TRBJ2-1; 7 positions agree with TRBD2. V was pared by 8 bases and J by 0 bases, with 13 bases of the junction left unmatched. Germline assignment: CDR1 LGHNA and CDR2 YSLEER. This CDR3 has 17 amino acids. The CDR3 DNA is TGCGCCAGCGGATTTAGCGGGCTACGACCCTCCTACAATGAGCAGTTCTTC. This encodes CASGFSGLRPSYNEQFF.

The CDR3 DNA reads TGTGCCAGCAGCGCCGCGGTAGGCTCCTACGAGCAGTACTTC. Its protein is CASSAAVGSYEQYF. The chain links TRBV9 to TRBJ2-7; D remains ambiguous. V was cut by 3 bases and J by 0 bases, with 10 bases left in between. Germline assignment: CDR1 SGDLS and CDR2 YYNGEE. This CDR3 spans 14 amino acids. Drawing the rest from reference TRBV9 and TRBJ2-7, the complete variable domain is DSGVTQTPKHLITATGQRVTLRCSPRSGDLSVYWYQQSLDQGLQFLIQYYNGEERAKGNILERFSAQQFPDLHSELNLSSLELGDSALYFCASSAAVGSYEQYFGPGTRLTVT.

The chain joins TRBV5-4 to TRBJ2-1, with 12 bases fitting TRBD2. CDR1 SGHNT and CDR2 YYREEE come from the germline V gene (reference sequence). Unmatched junction bases numbered 3, after V lost 4 bases and J lost 4 bases. The CDR3 is 15 residues long. CDR3 DNA sequence: TGTGCCAGCAGCCTCGGGACTAGCGGGTACAATGAGCAGTTCTTC. Residues: CASSLGTSGYNEQFF.

On this clone itself: The junction shows a germline mismatch at one end, possibly a read error. The V and J genes are TRBV7-7 and TRBJ2-7; 8 nucleotides line up with TRBD2. CDR1 and CDR2 (germline): SSHAT, FNYEAQ (reference sequence). The CDR3 consists of 15 residues. The chain's CDR3 is CASSFGGGFSHEQYF. CDR3 bases: TGTGCTAGCAGCTTCGGGGGGGGCTTTTCCCACGAGCAGTACTTC.

The chain links TRBV25-1 to TRBJ2-2; D is possibly TRBD2 (5 bases). V lost 0 bases to trimming and J lost 8 bases, with 7 bases between them. This CDR3 comprises 13 residues. Looked up from germline, CDR1 is MGHDK and CDR2 is SYGVNS. This CDR3 reads CASSEYRGGELFF. The CDR3 DNA is TGTGCCAGCAGTGAATATCGCGGGGGGGAGCTGTTTTTT.

As regards this clone: The junction departs from the called germline gene at one end, perhaps through a read error. This chain joins TRBV19 and TRBJ2-1, with 10 nucleotides matching TRBD2. Germline CDR1 LNHDA, CDR2 SQIVND (reference sequence). The length of the CDR3 is 12 residues. The CDR3: CASSPSGSDAVF. For the CDR3, the DNA is TGTGCCAGTAGTCCTAGCGGGAGTGATGCAGTCTTC. Complete variable domain (other parts from reference TRBV19 and TRBJ2-1): DGGITQSPKYLFRKEGQNVTLSCEQNLNHDAMYWYRQDPGQGLRLIYYSQIVNDFQKGDIAEGYSVSREKKESFPLTVTSAQKNPTAFYLCASSPSGSDAVFGPGTRLTVL.

The chain uses TRBV28 and TRBJ1-4, with D uncertain. V gave up 6 bases and J gave up 7 bases, with 12 bases separating them. This CDR3 is 13 amino acids long. Germline-derived CDR1 and CDR2 are MDHEN and SYDVKM. The CDR3 DNA is TGTGCCAGCAGGGCCGGGTTGCGTGAAAAACTGTTTTTT. The encoded protein is CASRAGLREKLFF.

This chain uses TRBV5-1 with TRBJ2-7, with TRBD2 matching 9 bases. The germline V gene encodes CDR1 SGHRS and CDR2 YFSETQ. The CDR3 extends over 14 amino acids. J gave up 6 bases and V 4 bases, and 8 bases lay outside the gene matches. The CDR3 here is CASSPGSSGVEQYF. The DNA of the CDR3 is TGCGCCAGCAGCCCGGGGTCTAGCGGGGTCGAGCAGTACTTC. Full variable domain (remainder filled in from reference TRBV5-1 and TRBJ2-7): KAGVTQTPRYLIKTRGQQVTLSCSPISGHRSVSWYQQTPGQGLQFLFEYFSETQRNKGNFPGRFSGRQFSNSRSEMNVSTLELGDSALYLCASSPGSSGVEQYFGPGTRLTVT.

This clone was detected a few times. The chain carries TRBV15 and TRBJ1-1; weak D call: TRBD1 (5 bases). Per the germline V gene, CDR1 is LNHNV and CDR2 is YYDKDF (reference sequence). CDR3 length equals 16 residues. V dropped 0 bases and J dropped 1 base, with 12 bases sitting between them. The CDR3 region is CATSREGVGRNTEAFF. The CDR3 DNA follows: TGTGCCACCAGCAGAGAGGGGGTGGGTAGGAACACTGAAGCTTTCTTT.

This chain connects TRBV9 to TRBJ2-7; no definite D call. The CDR3 runs 16 residues. CDR1 is SGDLS and CDR2 is YYNGEE in the germline V gene. Trimming shortened V by 4 bases and J by 0 bases, and 17 bases separated the two germline ends. The chain's CDR3 is CASSPSLVSPSYEQYF. Written as DNA, the CDR3 is TGTGCCAGCAGCCCATCTTTAGTATCCCCCTCCTACGAGCAGTACTTC.

The genes are TRBV5-4 and TRBJ2-2; D gene unclear. Germline CDR1 reads SGHNT; CDR2 reads YYREEE (reference sequence). Trimming removed 2 bases from V and 0 bases from J, with 8 bases in between. The CDR3 loop spans 15 amino acids. In DNA form, the CDR3 reads TGTGCCAGCAGCTTTCCGAGCACGAACACCGGGGAGCTGTTTTTT. Translated: CASSFPSTNTGELFF. Full variable domain (rest looked up from reference TRBV5-4 and TRBJ2-2): ETGVTQSPTHLIKTRGQQVTLRCSSQSGHNTVSWYQQALGQGPQFIFQYYREEENGRGNFPPRFSGLQFPNYSSELNVNALELDDSALYLCASSFPSTNTGELFFGEGSRLTVL.

This clone was picked up a small number of times. The chain combines TRBV6-5 with TRBJ2-7; a weak D match, TRBD2 (6 bases). The length of the CDR3 is 12 residues. In germline, CDR1 is MNHEY, CDR2 SVGAGI. The germline V and J ends were trimmed by 4 bases and 6 bases, with 10 bases remaining between them. CDR3 amino acids: CASSLGGSEQYF. The CDR3 DNA reads as TGTGCCAGCAGTTTGGGAGGCTCCGAGCAGTACTTC.